Listed here are 31 T cell receptor beta chains from one sample, sequenced in a study of OX40 agonist ivuxolimab in advanced cancers. Profiled with immunoSEQ multiplex PCR; TCRdb holds only in-frame clones, not every one. The data show 55,000 to 65,000 clones, about 92% seen once. Source: CD4+ or CD8+ T cells sorted from blood, taken in a trial of the OX40 agonist ivuxolimab. Receptor source: an adult with an advanced solid tumor such as melanoma, head and neck, liver or kidney cancer.

The chain employs TRBV9 and TRBJ2-1; tentatively, D is TRBD2 (6 bases). Germline assignment: CDR1 SGDLS and CDR2 YYNGEE. This CDR3 spans 15 amino acids. Trimming cost V 0 bases and J 7 bases, with 14 bases left between them. The CDR3 here is CASSVVGRGANEQFF. Here the CDR3 DNA reads TGTGCCAGCAGCGTAGTCGGGAGAGGGGCGAATGAGCAGTTCTTC.

The gene calls are TRBV27 and TRBJ2-3; no firm D call. The CDR3 runs to 13 residues. Germline V gene sequence: CDR1 MNHEY, CDR2 SMNVEV (reference sequence). The V and J ends lost 0 bases and 5 bases respectively, with 6 bases between them. CDR3: CASSLSPLDTQYF. CDR3 bases: TGTGCCAGCAGTTTATCTCCGCTAGATACGCAGTATTTT.

V gene TRBV30 combines with J gene TRBJ2-2; 7 bases match TRBD2. CDR1 and CDR2 from the germline V gene are GTSNPN and SVGIG (reference sequence). This CDR3 region has 12 residues. V gave up 2 bases and J gave up 8 bases; unmatched junction bases: 2. The CDR3 nucleotides read TGTGCCTGGAGTCTGGGAGGGGGGGAGCTGTTTTTT. This encodes CAWSLGGGELFF.

The rearrangement links TRBV15 to TRBJ2-1; TRBD2 matches 8 bases. The trim removed 2 bases at V and 7 bases at J, leaving 10 bases unmatched. CDR1 and CDR2 from the germline V gene are LNHNV and YYDKDF (reference sequence). The CDR3 loop spans 16 amino acids. CDR3 DNA: TGTGCCACCAGCAGATTAACAGCGGGAGAGGCGAATGAGCAGTTCTTC. Encoded protein: CATSRLTAGEANEQFF.

The chain is built from TRBV4-1 and TRBJ1-5, with TRBD1 as a possible D gene (6 bases). V lost 0 bases, J lost 7 bases, and 10 bases lay in between. This CDR3 has 14 amino acids. Germline V gives CDR1 MGHRA, CDR2 YSYEKL. CDR3 loop: CASSQEGTIQPQHF. The DNA for the CDR3 is TGCGCCAGCAGCCAAGAGGGGACAATCCAGCCCCAGCATTTT.

This chain links TRBV28 with TRBJ1-3; D perhaps matches TRBD1 (6 bases). Germline V lookup: CDR1 MDHEN, CDR2 SYDVKM. With 4 bases removed from V and 16 bases from J, the gap between germline ends came to 23 bases. The CDR3 loop spans 14 amino acids. CDR3 bases: TGTGCCAGCAGTTCCCGGGACACAAGTAAAACTCGGTATTTT. It translates to CASSSRDTSKTRYF. The full variable domain, its missing parts supplied by reference TRBV28 and TRBJ1-3, is DVKVTQSSRYLVKRTGEKVFLECVQDMDHENMFWYRQDPGLGLRLIYFSYDVKMKEKGDIPEGYSVSREKKERFSLILESASTNQTSMYLCASSSRDTSKTRYFGEGSWLTVV.

The genes are TRBV6-1 and TRBJ1-1, with D maybe TRBD1 (5 bases). From germline, CDR1 is MNHNS and CDR2 SASEGT. Deletions cut 5 bases from V and 1 base from J, with 11 bases between. The CDR3 contains 14 residues. In nucleotides, the CDR3 is TGTGCCAGCAGTTCAGGGCGCGGGAACACTGAAGCTTTCTTT. Translated: CASSSGRGNTEAFF.

The J gene is TRBJ1-2, the V gene TRBV11-1; no clear D gene. Trimming shortened V by 3 bases and J by 8 bases, and 19 bases separated the two germline ends. In germline, CDR1 is SGHAT, CDR2 FQDESV (reference sequence). The CDR3 is 15 residues long. CDR3 nucleotides: TGTGCCAGCAGCTTCGATACCCCCAGTTCCTACGGCTACACCTTC. Residues: CASSFDTPSSYGYTF.

Only one count was recorded for this clone. The chain is built from TRBV27 and TRBJ2-3, with no clear D. This CDR3 has 16 residues. Germline V gene sequence: CDR1 MNHEY, CDR2 SMNVEV (reference sequence). The V end was cut by 5 bases, the J end by 6 bases, with 21 bases between. CDR3 protein: CASSLSPVIGLDTQYF. Here the CDR3 DNA reads TGTGCCAGCAGTCTCTCCCCAGTTATAGGTCTGGATACGCAGTATTTT.

The chain couples TRBV9 to TRBJ1-1; D gene ambiguous. This CDR3 has 13 amino acids. Trimming took off 0 bases at V and 5 bases at J, with 8 bases between the two ends. The V gene's germline CDR1 is SGDLS and CDR2 YYNGEE. DNA for the CDR3: TGTGCCAGCAGCGTAGCGGGAAGAACTGAAGCTTTCTTT. It codes for CASSVAGRTEAFF.

The J gene is TRBJ2-1, the V gene TRBV30; D perhaps matches TRBD2 (6 bases). The germline V gene encodes CDR1 GTSNPN and CDR2 SVGIG (reference sequence). The ends were cut back, 5 bases at V and 8 bases at J, with 16 bases in the middle. This CDR3 spans 13 amino acids. The CDR3 bases are TGTGCCTGGGATTCCACTAGCTTCGATGAGCAGTTCTTC. It yields the protein CAWDSTSFDEQFF.

The rearrangement links TRBV28 to TRBJ1-5; tentative D call: TRBD1 (5 bases). V dropped 8 bases and J dropped 2 bases, with 13 bases sitting between them. CDR1 MDHEN and CDR2 SYDVKM come from the germline V gene. This CDR3 comprises 14 residues. CDR3 nucleotide sequence: TGTGCCAGCGTGGGGGTGTACGGCAATCAGCCCCAGCATTTT. Its protein product is CASVGVYGNQPQHF.

The CDR3 nucleotides read TGCGCCAGCAGCCAAGTCGAGCTACAGGGGCCTAATGAAAAACTGTTTTTT. Its protein is CASSQVELQGPNEKLFF. This chain joins TRBV4-1 and TRBJ1-4, with 7 positions matching TRBD1. The CDR3 length is 17 residues. V lost 1 base to trimming and J lost 3 bases; unmatched junction nucleotides: 8. Per the germline V gene, CDR1 is MGHRA and CDR2 is YSYEKL.

The chain joins TRBV6-6 to TRBJ1-1, with D hard to call. The germline CDR1 and CDR2 sequences are MNHNY and SVGAGI (reference sequence). V shed 3 bases and J shed 1 base, with 6 bases lying between them. CDR3 length equals 13 residues. The CDR3 bases are TGTGCCAGCAGTTATCTCGGGAACACTGAAGCTTTCTTT. It codes for CASSYLGNTEAFF.

This clone was detected only once. An end of the junction does not agree with germline; a read error may underlie this. The chain employs TRBV28 and TRBJ1-1, with D possibly matching TRBD1 (6 bases). This CDR3 contains 14 residues. Looked up from germline, CDR1 is MDHEN and CDR2 is SYDVKM. The CDR3 region is CASSLISGGQLLLF. The CDR3 DNA follows: TGTGCCAGCAGTTTAATCTCGGGCGGACAGCTGCTACTCTTT.

The chain carries TRBV30 and TRBJ2-1, with D possibly TRBD2 on 6 matching bases. The CDR3 is made up of 12 amino acids. V lost 2 bases to trimming and J lost 10 bases, with 12 bases between them. Germline V gene lookup returns CDR1 GTSNPN and CDR2 SVGIG (reference sequence). This CDR3 reads CAWSPTSAEQFF. Here the CDR3 DNA reads TGTGCCTGGAGTCCGACTAGTGCCGAGCAGTTCTTC.

The genes are TRBV28 and TRBJ2-1, with 9 bases identical to TRBD2. Losses at the gene ends were 2 bases for V and 1 base for J; bases not matched to a gene: 6. The CDR3 is made up of 17 amino acids. Germline CDR1 reads MDHEN; CDR2 reads SYDVKM. The CDR3, as DNA: TGTGCCAGCAGTTTAAGGACTAGCGCCCTGTCCTACAATGAGCAGTTCTTC. Its protein product is CASSLRTSALSYNEQFF.

The rearrangement links TRBV30 to TRBJ1-3; unclear D gene. The CDR3 loop spans 13 amino acids. Deletions cut 1 base from V and 5 bases from J, with 9 bases between. The germline V gene encodes CDR1 GTSNPN and CDR2 SVGIG (reference sequence). This CDR3 is CAWSDGVRNTIYF. The CDR3 DNA follows: TGTGCCTGGAGTGATGGGGTCAGAAACACCATATATTTT.

The chain joins TRBV25-1 to TRBJ2-1; a weak D match, TRBD1 (5 bases). CDR1 MGHDK and CDR2 SYGVNS come from the germline V gene. The CDR3 runs to 12 residues. The V end lost 3 bases, the J end lost 10 bases, and 10 bases lay between the germline ends. The CDR3 loop is CASSDNGAEQFF. CDR3 sequence (DNA): TGTGCCAGCAGTGACAATGGGGCAGAGCAGTTCTTC.

V usage is TRBV10-3 and J usage is TRBJ1-2; D is ambiguous. Trimming cost V 2 bases and J 0 bases, with 19 bases left between them. The CDR3 runs 18 residues. Looked up from germline, CDR1 is ENHRY and CDR2 is SYGVKD. CDR3 amino acids: CAISEEFVGEAANYGYTF. CDR3 DNA: TGTGCCATCAGTGAGGAGTTTGTAGGTGAGGCGGCTAACTATGGCTACACCTTC.

This chain joins TRBV9 and TRBJ2-1, with 9 bases aligning to TRBD2. Trimming removed 6 bases from V and 8 bases from J; junction bases left unmatched: 12. CDR3 length: 15 residues. Germline-derived CDR1 and CDR2 are SGDLS and YYNGEE. The CDR3 DNA reads TGTGCCAGCACAAAGGGCGGGACTAGCCGGGATGAGCAGTTCTTC. This sequence encodes CASTKGGTSRDEQFF.

The chain carries TRBV6-5 and TRBJ2-5; D is unclear. The CDR3 has 14 amino acids. CDR1 is MNHEY, CDR2 SVGAGI, per germline. V gave up 2 bases and J gave up 5 bases, with 12 bases separating them. The CDR3 sequence: CASSYGSGWETQYF. DNA of the CDR3: TGTGCCAGCAGTTACGGTTCGGGTTGGGAGACCCAGTACTTC.

Notes on this clone: The sample contains more than one DNA sequence encoding this CDR3. The chain carries TRBV30 and TRBJ1-5; D remains unclear. The CDR3 totals 14 residues. V lost 5 bases to trimming and J lost 0 bases, with 11 bases between them. Germline V gene lookup returns CDR1 GTSNPN and CDR2 SVGIG (reference sequence). The CDR3 coding sequence is TGTGCCTGGGGTGGGGAGAATAGCAATCAGCCCCAGCATTTT. This sequence encodes CAWGGENSNQPQHF.

This sequence joins TRBV5-4 and TRBJ1-2; D call uncertain. Trimming shortened V by 0 bases and J by 4 bases, and 10 bases separated the two germline ends. The CDR3 totals 14 residues. Germline V gives CDR1 SGHNT, CDR2 YYREEE (reference sequence). CDR3 residues: CASSLVEDPYGYTF. The CDR3, as DNA: TGTGCCAGCAGCTTGGTTGAAGACCCCTATGGCTACACCTTC.

This clone came up once. The chain couples TRBV6-6 to TRBJ2-1; 8 bases map to TRBD2. Germline trimming cut 6 bases from V and 6 bases from J; bases unmatched to any gene: 10. The CDR3 covers 15 residues. Germline V gene data show CDR1 as MNHNY and CDR2 as SVGAGI (reference sequence). As DNA, the CDR3 is TGTGCCAGCAGAATCATGGGGACTAGTTCCAATGAGCAGTTCTTC. This encodes CASRIMGTSSNEQFF.

The rearrangement uses TRBV6-5 and TRBJ2-7; 8 bases map to TRBD1. J was trimmed by 6 bases and V by 2 bases; bases with no gene match: 9. Germline loops: CDR1 MNHEY, CDR2 SVGAGI. The CDR3 is 15 residues long. The CDR3: CASSYLGTGTGEQYF. Here the CDR3 DNA reads TGTGCCAGCAGTTACCTGGGGACAGGCACTGGCGAGCAGTACTTC.

This sequence joins TRBV6-1 and TRBJ2-1; TRBD1 agrees at 9 bases. V shed 3 bases, J shed 7 bases, and the junction held 13 bases outside the gene matches. Germline lookup yields CDR1 MNHNS and CDR2 SASEGT. The CDR3 runs 17 residues. This chain's CDR3 is CASSEWFGSTGGNEQFF. The DNA for the CDR3 is TGTGCCAGCAGTGAGTGGTTTGGTTCGACAGGGGGAAATGAGCAGTTCTTC.

The chain has TRBV28 and TRBJ2-7, with TRBD1 identical over 7 bases. Trimming at V came to 6 bases and at J to 3 bases, leaving 11 bases not matched to a gene. Germline V gene lookup returns CDR1 MDHEN and CDR2 SYDVKM. CDR3 size: 15 residues. In DNA form, the CDR3 reads TGTGCCAGCAGAAAGAGCATGGGACAGTTCTACGAGCAGTACTTC. Protein sequence: CASRKSMGQFYEQYF.

CDR3 in amino acids: CAWTTGGNGYTF. Here the CDR3 DNA reads TGTGCCTGGACTACAGGTGGTAATGGCTACACCTTC. The chain couples TRBV30 to TRBJ1-2; tentative D call: TRBD1 (5 bases). Germline CDR1 reads GTSNPN; CDR2 reads SVGIG (reference sequence). The CDR3 is 12 amino acids. The V gene lost 4 bases and the J gene lost 6 bases, with 12 bases spanning the gap.

As to this clone: The junction and the germline gene differ at one end; a read error may be behind it. The chain combines TRBV30 with TRBJ2-1; 7 positions agree with TRBD2. Per the germline V gene, CDR1 is GTSNPN and CDR2 is SVGIG (reference sequence). CDR3 length: 14 residues. The CDR3 sequence: CTWSGEGSYNEQFF. DNA of the CDR3: TGTACCTGGAGTGGGGAGGGTTCCTACAATGAGCAGTTCTTC.

The J gene is TRBJ2-3, the V gene TRBV6-5; D possibly matches TRBD1 or TRBD2 (5 bases each). The V gene lost 3 bases and the J gene lost 1 base, with 8 bases spanning the gap. CDR3 size: 14 residues. Germline V gives CDR1 MNHEY, CDR2 SVGAGI. In DNA, the CDR3 is TGTGCCAGCAGTTATCGGGACGGCACAGATACGCAGTATTTT. Protein sequence: CASSYRDGTDTQYF.